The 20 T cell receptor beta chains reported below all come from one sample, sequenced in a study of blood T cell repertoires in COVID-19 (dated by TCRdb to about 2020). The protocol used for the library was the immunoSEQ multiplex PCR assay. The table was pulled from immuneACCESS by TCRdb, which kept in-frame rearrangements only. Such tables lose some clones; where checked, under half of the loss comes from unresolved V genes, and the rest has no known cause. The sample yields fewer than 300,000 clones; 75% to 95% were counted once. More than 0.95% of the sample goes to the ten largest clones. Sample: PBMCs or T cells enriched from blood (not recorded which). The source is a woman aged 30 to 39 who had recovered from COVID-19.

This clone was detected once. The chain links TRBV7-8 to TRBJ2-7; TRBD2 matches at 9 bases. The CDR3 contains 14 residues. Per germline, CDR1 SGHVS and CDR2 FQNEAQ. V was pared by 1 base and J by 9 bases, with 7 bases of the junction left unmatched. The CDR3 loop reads CASSLGLAGKVQYF. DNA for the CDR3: TGTGCCAGCAGCTTAGGGCTAGCGGGAAAGGTGCAGTACTTC. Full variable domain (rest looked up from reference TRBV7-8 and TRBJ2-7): GAGVSQSPRYKVAKRGQDVALRCDPISGHVSLFWYQQALGQGPEFLTYFQNEAQLDKSGLPSDRFFAERPEGSVSTLKIQRTQQEDSAVYLCASSLGLAGKVQYFGPGTRLTVT.

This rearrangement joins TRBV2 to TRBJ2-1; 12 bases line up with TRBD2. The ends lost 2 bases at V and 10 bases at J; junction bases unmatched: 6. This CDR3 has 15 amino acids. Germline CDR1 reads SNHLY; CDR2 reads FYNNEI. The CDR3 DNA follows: TGTGCCAGCAGTGAACGACTAGCGGGAGATCAAGAGCAGTTCTTC. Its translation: CASSERLAGDQEQFF.

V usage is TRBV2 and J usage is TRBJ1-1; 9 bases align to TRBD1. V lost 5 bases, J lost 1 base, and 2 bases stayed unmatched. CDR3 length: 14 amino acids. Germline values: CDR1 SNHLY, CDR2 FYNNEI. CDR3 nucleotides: TGTGCCAGCAGTCCGGGACAGGGGAACACTGAAGCTTTCTTT. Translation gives CASSPGQGNTEAFF.

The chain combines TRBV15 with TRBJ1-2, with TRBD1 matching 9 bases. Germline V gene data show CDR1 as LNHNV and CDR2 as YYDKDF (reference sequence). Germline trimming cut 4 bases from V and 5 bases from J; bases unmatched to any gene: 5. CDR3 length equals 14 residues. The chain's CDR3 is CATSTGTGMYGYTF. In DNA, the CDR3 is TGTGCCACCAGCACTGGGACAGGGATGTATGGCTACACCTTC.

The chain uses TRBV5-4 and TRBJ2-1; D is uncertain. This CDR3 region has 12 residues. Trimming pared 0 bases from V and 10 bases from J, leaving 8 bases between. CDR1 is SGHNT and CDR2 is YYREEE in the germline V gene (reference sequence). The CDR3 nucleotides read TGTGCCAGCAGCTTGGAGTCTAGGGAGCAGTTCTTC. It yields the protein CASSLESREQFF.

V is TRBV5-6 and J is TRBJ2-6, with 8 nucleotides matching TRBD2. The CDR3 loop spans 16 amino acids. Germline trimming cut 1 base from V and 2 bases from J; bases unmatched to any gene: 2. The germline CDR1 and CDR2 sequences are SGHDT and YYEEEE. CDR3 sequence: CASSLPGGAGANVLTF. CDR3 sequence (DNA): TGTGCCAGCAGCTTGCCGGGAGGGGCTGGGGCCAACGTCCTGACTTTC.

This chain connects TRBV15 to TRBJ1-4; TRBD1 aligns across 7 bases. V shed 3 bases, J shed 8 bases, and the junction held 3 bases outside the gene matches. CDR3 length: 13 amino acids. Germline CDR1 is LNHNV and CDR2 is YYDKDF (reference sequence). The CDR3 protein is CATSRGQLEKLFF. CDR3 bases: TGTGCCACCAGCAGGGGACAGCTAGAAAAACTGTTTTTT.

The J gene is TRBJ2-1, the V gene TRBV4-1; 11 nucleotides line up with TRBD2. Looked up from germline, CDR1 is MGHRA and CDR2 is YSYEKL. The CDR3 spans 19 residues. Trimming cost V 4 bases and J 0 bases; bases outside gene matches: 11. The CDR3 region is CASSPSGLAALSSYNEQFF. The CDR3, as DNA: TGCGCCAGCAGCCCGTCGGGACTAGCGGCCTTAAGCTCCTACAATGAGCAGTTCTTC.

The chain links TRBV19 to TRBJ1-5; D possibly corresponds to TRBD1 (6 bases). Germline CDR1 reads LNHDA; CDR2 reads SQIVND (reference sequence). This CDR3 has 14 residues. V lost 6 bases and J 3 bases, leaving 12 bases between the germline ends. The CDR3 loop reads CASSTQGHNQPQHF. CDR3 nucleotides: TGTGCCAGTAGCACGCAGGGACACAATCAGCCCCAGCATTTT.

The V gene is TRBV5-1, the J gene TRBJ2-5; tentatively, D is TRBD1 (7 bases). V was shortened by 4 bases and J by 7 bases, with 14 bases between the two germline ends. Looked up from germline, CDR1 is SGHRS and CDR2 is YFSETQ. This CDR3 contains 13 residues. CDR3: CASSEGAEGTQYF. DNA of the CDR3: TGCGCCAGCAGCGAGGGGGCGGAGGGGACCCAGTACTTC.

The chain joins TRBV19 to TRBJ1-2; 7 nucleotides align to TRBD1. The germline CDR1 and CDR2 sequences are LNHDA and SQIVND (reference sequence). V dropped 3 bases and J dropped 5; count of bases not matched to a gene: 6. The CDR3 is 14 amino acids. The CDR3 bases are TGTGCCAGTAGTATCGGGACAGCACATTATGGCTACACCTTC. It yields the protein CASSIGTAHYGYTF.

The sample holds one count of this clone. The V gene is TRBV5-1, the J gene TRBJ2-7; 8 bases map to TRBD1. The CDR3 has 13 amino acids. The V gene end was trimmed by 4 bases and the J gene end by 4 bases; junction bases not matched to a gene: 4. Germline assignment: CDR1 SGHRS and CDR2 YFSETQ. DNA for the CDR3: TGCGCCAGCAGCCCGGACAGGGCATACGAGCAGTACTTC. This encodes CASSPDRAYEQYF.

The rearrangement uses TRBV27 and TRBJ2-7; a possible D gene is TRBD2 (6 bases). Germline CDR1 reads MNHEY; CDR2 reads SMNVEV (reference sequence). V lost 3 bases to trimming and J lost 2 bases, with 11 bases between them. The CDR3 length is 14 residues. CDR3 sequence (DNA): TGTGCCAGCAGTTTGGGAGCGGGTCCCTACGAGCAGTACTTC. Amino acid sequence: CASSLGAGPYEQYF.

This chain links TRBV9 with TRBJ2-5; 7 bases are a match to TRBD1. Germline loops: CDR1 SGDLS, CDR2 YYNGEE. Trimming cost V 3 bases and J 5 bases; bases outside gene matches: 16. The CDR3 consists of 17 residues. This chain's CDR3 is CASSGRDRPLRRETQYF. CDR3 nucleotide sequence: TGTGCCAGCAGCGGCCGGGACAGACCACTTCGGAGGGAGACCCAGTACTTC.

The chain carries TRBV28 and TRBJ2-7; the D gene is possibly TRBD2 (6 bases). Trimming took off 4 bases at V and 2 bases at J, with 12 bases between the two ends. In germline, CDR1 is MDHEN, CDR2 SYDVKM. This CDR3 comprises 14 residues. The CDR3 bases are TGTGCCAGCAGTTCGATAGCGGAAACCTACGAGCAGTACTTC. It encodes CASSSIAETYEQYF.

The CDR3 reads CASSIKLAGAERNIQYF. CDR3 nucleotides: TGTGCCAGTAGTATAAAGCTAGCGGGAGCGGAGAGAAACATTCAGTACTTC. This chain uses TRBV19 with TRBJ2-4; TRBD2 matches at 10 bases. This CDR3 spans 17 amino acids. Per germline, CDR1 LNHDA and CDR2 SQIVND (reference sequence). V lost 2 bases, J lost 6 bases, and 10 bases stayed unmatched.

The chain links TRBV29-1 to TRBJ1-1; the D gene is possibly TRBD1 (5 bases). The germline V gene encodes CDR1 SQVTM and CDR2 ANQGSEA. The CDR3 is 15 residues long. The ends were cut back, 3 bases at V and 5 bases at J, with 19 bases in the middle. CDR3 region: CSVEELQAGRTEAFF. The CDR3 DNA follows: TGCAGCGTTGAGGAATTACAGGCCGGGAGGACTGAAGCTTTCTTT.

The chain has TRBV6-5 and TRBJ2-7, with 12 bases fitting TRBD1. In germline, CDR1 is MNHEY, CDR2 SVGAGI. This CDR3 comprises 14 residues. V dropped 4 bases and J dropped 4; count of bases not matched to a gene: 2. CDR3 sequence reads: CASSSGQGAYEQYF. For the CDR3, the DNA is TGTGCCAGCAGTTCGGGACAGGGGGCTTACGAGCAGTACTTC.

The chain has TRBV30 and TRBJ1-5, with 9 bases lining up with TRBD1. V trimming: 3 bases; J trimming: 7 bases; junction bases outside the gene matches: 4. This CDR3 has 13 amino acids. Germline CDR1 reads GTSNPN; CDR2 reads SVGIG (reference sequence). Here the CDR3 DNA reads TGTGCCTGGAGCGGGGACAGGGACCAGCCCCAGCATTTT. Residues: CAWSGDRDQPQHF.

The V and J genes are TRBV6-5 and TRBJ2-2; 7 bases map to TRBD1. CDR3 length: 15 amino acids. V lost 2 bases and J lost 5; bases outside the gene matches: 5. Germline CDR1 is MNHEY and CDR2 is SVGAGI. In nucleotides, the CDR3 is TGTGCCAGCAGTTACCAGGGGGTGTCAACCGGGGAGCTGTTTTTT. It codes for CASSYQGVSTGELFF.